The 19 T cell receptor beta chains reported below all come from one sample, sequenced in a study of blood T cell repertoires in COVID-19. Assay used: immunoSEQ multiplex PCR; TCRdb lists only in-frame clones, some missing. The sample has 300,000 to 450,000 clones, about 87% seen once; the top ten hold less than 2.5%. Sequencing was performed on PBMCs or T cells enriched from blood (not recorded which). The receptors originated from a man in his forties in a cohort exposed to, infected with or recovered from COVID-19 (not recorded which).

The gene calls are TRBV25-1 and TRBJ1-6; weak D call: TRBD1 (6 bases). CDR1 and CDR2 from the germline V gene are MGHDK and SYGVNS. The CDR3 runs to 13 residues. Trimming removed 3 bases from V and 10 bases from J, with 10 bases in between. CDR3 residues: CASSDRTDSPLHF. CDR3 coding DNA: TGTGCCAGCAGTGACAGGACAGACTCACCCCTCCACTTT.

This clone appeared a single time. The genes are TRBV5-6 and TRBJ2-2; D might be TRBD1 (5 bases). The CDR3 runs 14 residues. V lost 5 bases and J 5 bases, leaving 13 bases between the germline ends. The germline V gene has CDR1 SGHDT and CDR2 YYEEEE. The CDR3 nucleotides read TGTGCCAGCAGAAGGCAGGGCATTACCGGGGAGCTGTTTTTT. Translated: CASRRQGITGELFF.

The chain carries TRBV20-1 and TRBJ2-7; D is possibly TRBD2 (6 bases). Trimming removed 3 bases from V and 1 base from J, with 10 bases in between. The CDR3 spans 13 residues. In germline, CDR1 is DFQATT, CDR2 SNEGSKA (reference sequence). CDR3 coding DNA: TGCAGTGCTAGTTGGAGGGAGTCCTACGAGCAGTACTTC. Translating gives CSASWRESYEQYF.

The chain carries TRBV29-1 and TRBJ2-1; possible D gene TRBD2, 5 bases. The CDR3 is 14 residues long. Germline-derived CDR1 and CDR2 are SQVTM and ANQGSEA. Trimming removed 2 bases from V and 6 bases from J, with 14 bases in between. The CDR3 DNA reads as TGCAGCGTTGAAAAGGCCGGCCGGGGCAATGAGCAGTTCTTC. Protein sequence: CSVEKAGRGNEQFF.

This chain uses TRBV28 with TRBJ1-3; a possible D gene is TRBD1 (5 bases). Trimming shortened V by 4 bases and J by 2 bases, and 15 bases separated the two germline ends. This CDR3 has 16 residues. Germline-derived CDR1 and CDR2 are MDHEN and SYDVKM. As DNA, the CDR3 is TGTGCCAGCAGTTCAGCAAGACAGTTACCTGGAAACACCATATATTTT. Encoded protein: CASSSARQLPGNTIYF.

The chain has TRBV2 and TRBJ2-3, with D perhaps matching TRBD1 (7 bases). V lost 9 bases and J lost 4, with 17 bases in between. This CDR3 region has 14 residues. The germline CDR1 and CDR2 sequences are SNHLY and FYNNEI. This chain's CDR3 is CARTAGGLPDTQYF. In nucleotides, the CDR3 is TGTGCCAGAACGGCAGGGGGGCTCCCAGATACGCAGTATTTT.

V is TRBV18 and J is TRBJ2-5; 7 nucleotides align to TRBD1. This CDR3 has 13 residues. Germline trimming cut 6 bases from V and 5 bases from J; bases unmatched to any gene: 6. CDR1 and CDR2 (germline): KGHSH, LQKENI. In DNA, the CDR3 is TGTGCCAGCTCTCAACAGGGGTGGGAGACCCAGTACTTC. It codes for CASSQQGWETQYF.

In DNA, the CDR3 is TGCGCCAGCAGCTTGGGAGGCGGGAGGGGAGACAATGAGCAGTTCTTC. Its protein is CASSLGGGRGDNEQFF. The chain combines TRBV5-1 with TRBJ2-1; 9 bases fit TRBD2. Germline CDR1 and CDR2: SGHRS and YFSETQ. Trimming removed 0 bases from V and 5 bases from J; junction bases left unmatched: 6. The CDR3 runs 16 residues.

The rearrangement joins TRBV6-5 to TRBJ1-5, with TRBD1 as a possible D gene (6 bases). CDR1 is MNHEY, CDR2 SVGAGI, per germline. The CDR3 loop spans 14 amino acids. V lost 10 bases to trimming and J lost 4 bases, with 17 bases between them. This CDR3 is CATWVGGPNQPQHF. CDR3 DNA: TGTGCCACATGGGTAGGGGGACCGAATCAGCCCCAGCATTTT.

The chain recombines TRBV5-1 with TRBJ2-1, with D maybe TRBD1 (5 bases). The length of the CDR3 is 18 residues. V lost 0 bases and J lost 7, with 23 bases in between. CDR1 is SGHRS, CDR2 YFSETQ, per germline. CDR3 sequence reads: CASSLERSTLGAGNEQFF. The CDR3 coding sequence is TGCGCCAGCAGCTTGGAAAGAAGTACCCTTGGGGCAGGGAATGAGCAGTTCTTC. The variable domain in full, with the rest retrieved from reference TRBV5-1 and TRBJ2-1, is KAGVTQTPRYLIKTRGQQVTLSCSPISGHRSVSWYQQTPGQGLQFLFEYFSETQRNKGNFPGRFSGRQFSNSRSEMNVSTLELGDSALYLCASSLERSTLGAGNEQFFGPGTRLTVL.

V is TRBV28 and J is TRBJ1-5, with TRBD1 as a possible D gene (5 bases). The germline V gene has CDR1 MDHEN and CDR2 SYDVKM. The CDR3 runs 14 residues. V was cut by 6 bases and J by 0 bases, with 9 bases left in between. The CDR3 DNA reads TGTGCCAGCAGAACCGACAGTAGCAATCAGCCCCAGCATTTT. Protein product: CASRTDSSNQPQHF.

The chain links TRBV9 to TRBJ2-7; the D is unclear. The CDR3 contains 13 residues. The germline V and J ends were trimmed by 0 bases and 3 bases, with 7 bases remaining between them. Germline CDR1 SGDLS, CDR2 YYNGEE. CDR3 nucleotide sequence: TGTGCCAGCAGCGTAGGAAAGAGCTACGAGCAGTACTTC. This codes for CASSVGKSYEQYF.

The chain recombines TRBV30 with TRBJ1-4; 9 bases are shared with TRBD1. CDR1 and CDR2 (germline): GTSNPN, SVGIG (reference sequence). Trimming cost V 2 bases and J 12 bases; bases outside gene matches: 13. The CDR3 contains 15 residues. The CDR3 here is CAWSHRGRGMLELFF. The CDR3 coding sequence is TGTGCCTGGAGTCACAGGGGGCGCGGAATGTTGGAACTGTTTTTT.

The chain couples TRBV20-1 to TRBJ1-2; the match to TRBD1 covers 9 bases. Germline V CDR1 and CDR2: DFQATT, SNEGSKA (reference sequence). V trimming: 3 bases; J trimming: 7 bases; junction bases outside the gene matches: 9. The CDR3 runs to 14 residues. For the CDR3, the DNA is TGCAGTGCTAGTAGAGGGACAGGGTCGGGTGGCTACACCTTC. The encoded protein is CSASRGTGSGGYTF.

The chain has TRBV7-2 and TRBJ2-1; TRBD2 aligns across 8 bases. Germline trimming cut 3 bases from V and 15 bases from J; bases unmatched to any gene: 7. Germline V gene lookup returns CDR1 SGHTA and CDR2 FQGNSA. The CDR3 loop spans 12 amino acids. The DNA of the CDR3 is TGTGCCAGCAGCTTGCCGGGACTAGGACCGTTCTTC. Protein product: CASSLPGLGPFF.

This clone has a handful of counts. The V call is TRBV7-9, the J call TRBJ1-1; 10 bases agree with TRBD1. Germline CDR1 is SEHNR and CDR2 is FQNEAQ (reference sequence). V shed 4 bases, J shed 7 bases, and the junction held 9 bases outside the gene matches. There are 15 residues in the CDR3. The CDR3 DNA follows: TGTGCCAGCAGCTCCCGCCGACAGGGGGCGGATGAAGCTTTCTTT. Its translation: CASSSRRQGADEAFF. The complete variable domain, with remaining parts taken from reference TRBV7-9 and TRBJ1-1, reads DTGVSQNPRHKITKRGQNVTFRCDPISEHNRLYWYRQTLGQGPEFLTYFQNEAQLEKSRLLSDRFSAERPKGSFSTLEIQRTEQGDSAMYLCASSSRRQGADEAFFGQGTRLTVV.

V and J are TRBV18 and TRBJ2-3, with TRBD1 as a possible D gene (6 bases). The V and J ends lost 1 base and 4 bases respectively, with 6 bases between them. CDR1 and CDR2 from the germline V gene are KGHSH and LQKENI. CDR3 length: 13 residues. CDR3 nucleotides: TGTGCCAGCTCACCACGACAGGCAGATACGCAGTATTTT. Amino acid sequence: CASSPRQADTQYF.

As DNA, the CDR3 is TGTGCCAGCAGCCAAGATCTACACAGAAATGAAAAACTGTTTTTT. Translating it yields CASSQDLHRNEKLFF. The gene calls are TRBV4-2 and TRBJ1-4; no definite D call. The germline V gene encodes CDR1 LGHNA and CDR2 YNFKEQ. Deletions cut 0 bases from V and 5 bases from J, with 10 bases between. CDR3 length equals 15 residues.

V is TRBV5-4 and J is TRBJ2-5; TRBD1 matches 9 bases. The CDR3 loop spans 14 amino acids. Germline-derived CDR1 and CDR2 are SGHNT and YYREEE (reference sequence). V dropped 4 bases and J dropped 3; count of bases not matched to a gene: 4. The CDR3 sequence: CASSPGTGKETQYF. In DNA, the CDR3 is TGTGCCAGCAGCCCCGGGACAGGGAAAGAGACCCAGTACTTC.